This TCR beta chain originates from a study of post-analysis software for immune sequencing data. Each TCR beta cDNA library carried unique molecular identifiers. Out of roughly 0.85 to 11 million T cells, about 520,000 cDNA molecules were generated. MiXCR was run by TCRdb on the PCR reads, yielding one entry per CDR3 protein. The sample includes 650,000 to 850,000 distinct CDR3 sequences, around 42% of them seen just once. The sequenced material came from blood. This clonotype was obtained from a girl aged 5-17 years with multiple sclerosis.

CDR3 DNA: TGCAGTGCTAGCCGGTCTGGGGGTGAAAAACTGTTTTTT. As protein: CSASRSGGEKLFF. The chain is built from TRBV20-1 and TRBJ1-4, with a tentative D call TRBD1 (5 bases). V was pared by 3 bases and J by 7 bases, with 12 bases between. The CDR3 totals 13 residues. Germline V gene data show CDR1 as DFQATT and CDR2 as SNEGSKA (reference sequence).